This is a list of T cell receptor beta chains from one sample in a study of CD4 T cells in relation to SARS-CoV-2 and coronaviruses. Measured with immunoSEQ multiplex PCR; TCRdb has only the in-frame clones, and not every one. This sample has under 25,000 clones; about 79% occur once, and the top ten carry about a fifth. Their cognate antigens are unknown. Material for sequencing was CD4+ T cells from PBMCs, cultured in vitro. These receptors all stem from a human donor in good health. The CDR3 runs from the conserved cysteine through the conserved F or W. The order of the fields is V gene, J gene, CDR3 protein.

>TRBV11-2|TRBJ2-7
CASLLYGGEQYF
>TRBV6-2/TRBV6-3|TRBJ1-1
CASSYPRDRGQMNTEAFF
>TRBV6-2/TRBV6-3|TRBJ1-6
CASSYDRGSYNSPLHF
>TRBV11-2|TRBJ1-1
CASSLDGGGVTEAFF
>TRBV4-3|TRBJ1-5
CASSQDRDHQPQHF
>TRBV6-1|TRBJ1-5
CASSPAPRGNQPQHF
>TRBV9|TRBJ2-3
CASSVGLAGDTQYF
>TRBV21-1|TRBJ1-1
CASSRRGGQGNTEAFF
>TRBV3-1/TRBV3-2|TRBJ1-4
CASSQDARGSEKLFF
>TRBV5-6|TRBJ1-2
CASSQGTGATFF
>TRBV19|TRBJ2-7
CASSTGPPGQGHEQYF